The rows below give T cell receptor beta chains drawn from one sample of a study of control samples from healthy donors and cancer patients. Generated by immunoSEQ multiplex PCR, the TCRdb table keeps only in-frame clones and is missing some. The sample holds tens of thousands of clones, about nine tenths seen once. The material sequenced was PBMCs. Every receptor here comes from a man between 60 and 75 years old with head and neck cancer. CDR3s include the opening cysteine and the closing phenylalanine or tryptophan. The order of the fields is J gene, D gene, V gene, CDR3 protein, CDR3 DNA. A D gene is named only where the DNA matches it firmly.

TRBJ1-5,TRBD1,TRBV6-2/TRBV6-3,CASSYDSRTGHQPQHF,TGTGCCAGCAGTTACGATTCGCGGACAGGCCATCAGCCCCAGCATTTT
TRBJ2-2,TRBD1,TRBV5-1,CASSRDRGTGELFF,TGCGCCAGCAGCCGGGACAGGGGAACCGGGGAGCTGTTTTTT
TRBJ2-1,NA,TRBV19,CASTSPGTYNEQFF,TGTGCCAGTACCTCTCCCGGGACCTACAATGAGCAGTTCTTC
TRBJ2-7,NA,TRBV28,CAISAGHEQYF,TGTGCCATTTCGGCAGGGCACGAGCAGTACTTC
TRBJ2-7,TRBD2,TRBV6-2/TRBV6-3,CASSYPRLAGRSYEQYF,TGTGCCAGCAGTTACCCCCGACTAGCGGGGCGCTCCTACGAGCAGTACTTC
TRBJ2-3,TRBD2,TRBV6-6,CASSPSAGAGGADTQYF,TGTGCCAGCAGTCCCTCAGCTGGAGCGGGGGGGGCAGATACGCAGTATTTT
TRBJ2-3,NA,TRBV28,CASSSLAGTDTQYF,TGTGCCAGCAGTTCCCTAGCAGGCACAGATACGCAGTATTTT
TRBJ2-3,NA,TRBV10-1,CASSLRGTTDTQYF,TGCGCCAGCAGTTTGAGGGGGACAACAGATACGCAGTATTTT
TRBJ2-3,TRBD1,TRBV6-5,CASSPDEGADTQYF,TGTGCCAGCAGTCCGGACGAGGGGGCGGATACGCAGTATTTT
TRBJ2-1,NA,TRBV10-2,CASSYRAKGEQFF,TGCGCCAGCAGTTACAGGGCGAAGGGTGAGCAGTTCTTC
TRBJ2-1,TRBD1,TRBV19,CASRTGGGNEQFF,TGTGCCAGTAGGACAGGGGGTGGGAATGAGCAGTTCTTC